A single sample gave rise to the 3 T cell receptor beta chains below, sequenced in a study of blood T cell repertoires in COVID-19. Using immunoSEQ multiplex PCR, the repertoire was profiled, and TCRdb retains in-frame clones only, with some absent. The sample yields some 250,000 clones, 70% to 90% seen once. What was sequenced was PBMCs or T cells enriched from blood (not recorded which). The origin of the receptors is a woman aged 45-65 years who had recovered from COVID-19.

This chain connects TRBV11-3 to TRBJ1-1, with TRBD1 as a possible D gene (5 bases). The CDR3 contains 14 residues. The germline V and J ends were trimmed by 1 base and 2 bases, with 8 bases remaining between them. Germline V gene sequence: CDR1 SGHNT, CDR2 YENEEA. The CDR3 reads CASSLGGDNTEAFF. The CDR3 DNA follows: TGTGCCAGCAGCTTAGGGGGGGACAACACTGAAGCTTTCTTT.

J is TRBJ1-5 and V is TRBV5-5; D ambiguous. Germline assignment: CDR1 SGHKS and CDR2 YYEKEE (reference sequence). There are 13 residues in the CDR3. The V gene lost 0 bases and the J gene lost 3 bases, with 4 bases spanning the gap. CDR3 DNA sequence: TGTGCCAGCAGCTTGGTAGTCAATCAGCCCCAGCATTTT. Its translation is CASSLVVNQPQHF.

The gene calls are TRBV28 and TRBJ1-1, with D possibly matching TRBD1 (5 bases). Trimming removed 6 bases at V and 11 bases at J, with 13 bases between. Per the germline V gene, CDR1 is MDHEN and CDR2 is SYDVKM. This CDR3 comprises 11 residues. The CDR3 sequence: CASRRTGEAFF. As DNA, the CDR3 is TGTGCCAGCAGGAGAACAGGTGAGGCTTTCTTT.